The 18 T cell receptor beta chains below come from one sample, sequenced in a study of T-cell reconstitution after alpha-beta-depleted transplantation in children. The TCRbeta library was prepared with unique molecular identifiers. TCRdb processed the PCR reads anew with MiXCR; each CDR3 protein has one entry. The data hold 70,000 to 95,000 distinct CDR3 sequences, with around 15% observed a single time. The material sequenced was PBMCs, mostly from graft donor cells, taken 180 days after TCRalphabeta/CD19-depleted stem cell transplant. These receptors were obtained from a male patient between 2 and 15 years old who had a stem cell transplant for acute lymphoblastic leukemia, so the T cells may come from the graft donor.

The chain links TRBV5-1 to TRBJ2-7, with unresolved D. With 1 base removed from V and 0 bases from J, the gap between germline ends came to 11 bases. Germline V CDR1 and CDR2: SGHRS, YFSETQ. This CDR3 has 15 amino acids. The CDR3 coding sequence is TGCGCCAGCAGCTTGTTCCACGGCAGCTCCTACGAGCAGTACTTC. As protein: CASSLFHGSSYEQYF.

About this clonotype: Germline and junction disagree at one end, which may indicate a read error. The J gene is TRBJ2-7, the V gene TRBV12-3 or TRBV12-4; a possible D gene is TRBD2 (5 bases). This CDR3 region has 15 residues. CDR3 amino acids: CASSSPPGSPYGQYF. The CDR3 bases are TGTGCCAGCAGCTCCCCCCCGGGGAGCCCCTACGGGCAGTACTTC.

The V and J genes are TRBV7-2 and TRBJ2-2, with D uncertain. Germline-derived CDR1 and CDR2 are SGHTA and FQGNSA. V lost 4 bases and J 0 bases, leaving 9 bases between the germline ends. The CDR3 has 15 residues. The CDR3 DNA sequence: TGTGCCAGCAGCTCCGGACCTTCGAACACCGGGGAGCTGTTTTTT. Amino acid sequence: CASSSGPSNTGELFF.

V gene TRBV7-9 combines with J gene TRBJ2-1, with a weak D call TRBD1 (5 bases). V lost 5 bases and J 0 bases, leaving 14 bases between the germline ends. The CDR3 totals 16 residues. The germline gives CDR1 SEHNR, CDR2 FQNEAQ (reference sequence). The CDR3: CASSVTPDSSYNEQFF. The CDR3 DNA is TGTGCCAGCAGCGTTACCCCAGACAGCTCCTACAATGAGCAGTTCTTC.

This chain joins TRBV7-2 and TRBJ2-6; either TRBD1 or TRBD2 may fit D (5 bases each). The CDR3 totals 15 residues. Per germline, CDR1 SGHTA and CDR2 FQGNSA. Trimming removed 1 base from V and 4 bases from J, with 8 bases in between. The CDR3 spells CASSLGGTGANVLTF. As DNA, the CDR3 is TGTGCCAGCAGCTTAGGGGGGACGGGGGCCAACGTCCTGACTTTC.

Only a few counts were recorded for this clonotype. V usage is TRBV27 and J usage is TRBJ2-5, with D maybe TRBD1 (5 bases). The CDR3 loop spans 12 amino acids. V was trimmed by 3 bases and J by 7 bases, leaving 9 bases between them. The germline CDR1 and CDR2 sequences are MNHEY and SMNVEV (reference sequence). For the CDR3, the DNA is TGTGCCAGCAGTTTTGACAGCTTGACCCAGTACTTC. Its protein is CASSFDSLTQYF.

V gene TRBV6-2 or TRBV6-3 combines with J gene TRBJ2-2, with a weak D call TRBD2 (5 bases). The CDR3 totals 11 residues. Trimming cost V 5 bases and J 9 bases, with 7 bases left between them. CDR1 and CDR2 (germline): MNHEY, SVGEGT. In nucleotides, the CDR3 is TGTGCCAGCAGTAGCGGCTGGGAGCTGTTTTTT. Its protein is CASSSGWELFF.

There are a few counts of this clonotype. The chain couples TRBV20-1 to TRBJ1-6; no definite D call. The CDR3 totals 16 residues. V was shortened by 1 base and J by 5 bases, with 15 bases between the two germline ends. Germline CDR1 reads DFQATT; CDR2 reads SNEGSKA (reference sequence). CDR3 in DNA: TGCAGTGCTAGAGTTCGGGCAGAACCTCATAATTCACCCCTCCACTTT. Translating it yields CSARVRAEPHNSPLHF.

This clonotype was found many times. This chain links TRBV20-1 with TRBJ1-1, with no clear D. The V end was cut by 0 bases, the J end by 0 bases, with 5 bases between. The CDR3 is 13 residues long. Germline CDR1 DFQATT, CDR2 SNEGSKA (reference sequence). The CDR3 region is CSAREGLNTEAFF. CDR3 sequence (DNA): TGCAGTGCTAGAGAGGGGTTGAACACTGAAGCTTTCTTT.

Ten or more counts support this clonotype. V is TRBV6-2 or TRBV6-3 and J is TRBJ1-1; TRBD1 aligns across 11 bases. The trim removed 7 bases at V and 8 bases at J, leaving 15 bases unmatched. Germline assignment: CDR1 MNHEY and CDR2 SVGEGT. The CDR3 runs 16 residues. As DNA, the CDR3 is TGTGCCAGCACTAGAAGGACAGGGGGCACCACATTGGAAGCTTTCTTT. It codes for CASTRRTGGTTLEAFF.

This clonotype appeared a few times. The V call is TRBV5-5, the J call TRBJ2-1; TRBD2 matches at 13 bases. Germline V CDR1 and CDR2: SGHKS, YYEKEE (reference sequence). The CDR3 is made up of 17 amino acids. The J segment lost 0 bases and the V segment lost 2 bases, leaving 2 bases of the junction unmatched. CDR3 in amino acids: CASSFGLAGASYNEQFF. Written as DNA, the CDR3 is TGTGCCAGCAGCTTCGGACTAGCGGGGGCCTCCTACAATGAGCAGTTCTTC.

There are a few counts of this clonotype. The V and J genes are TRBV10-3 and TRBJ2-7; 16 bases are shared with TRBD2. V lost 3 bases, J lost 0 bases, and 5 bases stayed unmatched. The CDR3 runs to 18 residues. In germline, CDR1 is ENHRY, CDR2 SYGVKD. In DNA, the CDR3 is TGTGCCATCAGTGATTCCGGGACTAGCGGGGGGGGCTCCTACGAGCAGTACTTC. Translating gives CAISDSGTSGGGSYEQYF.

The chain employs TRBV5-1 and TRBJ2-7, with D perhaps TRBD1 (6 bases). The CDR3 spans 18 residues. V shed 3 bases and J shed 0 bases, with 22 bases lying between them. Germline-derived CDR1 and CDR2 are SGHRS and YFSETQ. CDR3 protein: CASSSPTTGTESSYEQYF. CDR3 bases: TGCGCCAGCAGCTCCCCCACAACAGGGACGGAGAGCTCCTACGAGCAGTACTTC.

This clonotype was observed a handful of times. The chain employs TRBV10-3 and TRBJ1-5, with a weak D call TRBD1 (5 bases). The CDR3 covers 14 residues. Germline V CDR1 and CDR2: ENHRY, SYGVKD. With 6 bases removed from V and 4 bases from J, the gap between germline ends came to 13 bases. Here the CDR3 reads CAISPGTGNQPQHF. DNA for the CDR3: TGTGCCATCAGCCCCGGGACCGGGAATCAGCCCCAGCATTTT.

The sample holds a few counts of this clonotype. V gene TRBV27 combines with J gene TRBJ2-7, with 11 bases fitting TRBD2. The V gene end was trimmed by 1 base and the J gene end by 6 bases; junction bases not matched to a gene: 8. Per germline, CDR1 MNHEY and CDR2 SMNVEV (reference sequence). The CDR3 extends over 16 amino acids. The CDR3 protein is CASSLWAPTSGAEQYF. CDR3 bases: TGTGCCAGCAGTTTATGGGCCCCGACTAGCGGGGCCGAGCAGTACTTC.

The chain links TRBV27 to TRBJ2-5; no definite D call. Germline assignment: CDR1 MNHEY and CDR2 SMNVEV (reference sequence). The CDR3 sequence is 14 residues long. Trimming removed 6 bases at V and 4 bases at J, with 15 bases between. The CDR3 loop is CASSPFLGGETQYF. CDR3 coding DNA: TGTGCCAGCAGCCCCTTTCTGGGCGGAGAGACCCAGTACTTC.

This CDR3 is CASSRGGAGEQFF. In nucleotides, the CDR3 is TGTGCCAGCAGCCGGGGGGGGGCCGGTGAGCAGTTCTTC. The chain links TRBV7-9 to TRBJ2-1; TRBD2 matches at 8 bases. The trim removed 5 bases at V and 9 bases at J, leaving 6 bases unmatched. Germline lookup yields CDR1 SEHNR and CDR2 FQNEAQ (reference sequence). This CDR3 contains 13 residues.

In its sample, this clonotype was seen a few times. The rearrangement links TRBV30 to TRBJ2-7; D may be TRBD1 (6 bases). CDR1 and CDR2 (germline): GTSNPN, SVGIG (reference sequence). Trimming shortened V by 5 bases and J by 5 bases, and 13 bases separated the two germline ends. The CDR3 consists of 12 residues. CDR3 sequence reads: CAWSPGVNEQYF. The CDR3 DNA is TGTGCCTGGTCCCCAGGGGTTAACGAGCAGTACTTC.